This T cell receptor (beta chain) was documented in a study of regulatory T cells in long-lasting Graves disease (dated by TCRdb to about 2021). Broadly, across the study: Patients with newly diagnosed Graves' disease had been on antithyroid drugs for under 3 months. The study took place in China and was registered as a clinical trial. A total of 35 or so samples were covered by TCR sequencing, comprising around 13 persistent and about 20 newly diagnosed Graves' disease patients. Persistent Graves' disease patients were compared with newly diagnosed Graves' disease patients by peripheral blood TCR sequencing and RNA sequencing. Study-level results and caveats: Patients with persistent disease shared more public clonotypes (around 2,500) than newly diagnosed patients did (around 1,000). Compared with newly diagnosed patients, patients with persistent Graves' disease had lower TCR Shannon entropy and fewer highly expanded clones, which suggests clonal expansion. Sequencing and analysis were limited to the TCR beta chain. The small sample size was acknowledged by the authors as a limitation that may reduce accuracy. TRBV28, TRBJ1-2 and TRBJ2-5 were preferentially used in persistent disease, while TRBV20-1 and TRBJ2-1 were favored in newly diagnosed disease. Peripheral blood alone was examined, since thyroid tissue, which constituted the primary lesion, could not be accessed.

Preparation of the library involved multiplex PCR. These reads were obtained on an Illumina HiSeq 4000. CDR3 regions were amplified by Arm-PCR with iRepertoire HTBI primers to construct TCR beta libraries. Before sequencing, the PCR products went through gel purification. On the study's bioinformatics: Gene usage analysis of CDR3 amino acid clonotypes relied on the roughly 58 TRBV and around 14 TRBJ segments identified across samples. Filtered high-quality paired reads were merged into contigs using COPE and FqMerger. BLAST was used to align contigs to the IMGT TRBV, TRBD and TRBJ reference genes, and CDR3 was defined following IMGT. Any clonotype with a frequency above 0.1% was counted as a highly expanded clone. Repertoire diversity was measured by Shannon entropy, and V-J evenness by the Gini coefficient. Clonotypes shared by more than one individual were considered public. TCRdb reprocessing: public reads trimmed at Q25 with fastp, clones called with MiXCR, in-frame beta chains kept. Every entry covers one CDR3 protein and lists the most common genes and DNA from its rows. TCRdb, not the original authors, processed these V and J calls. The sample table records 540,000 or so distinct CDR3 sequences; about 13% of these occur just once. About 10% of the sample lies in the top ten.

The time point label, read with the paper, signifies: newly diagnosed GD, antithyroid drugs for less than 3 months. For both TCR sequencing and RNA sequencing, RNA was extracted from PBMCs using TRIzol. The diagnosis of Graves' disease was made according to American Thyroid Association guidelines. The patients came from an endocrinology department in Xi'an, China. Each patient gave approximately 8.8 milliliters of peripheral blood, collected in an EDTA anticoagulant tube. Ficoll Paque Plus density gradient separation was used to isolate PBMCs, and no further T cell sorting was performed. RNA quality was checked with an Agilent 2100 Bioanalyzer and agarose gel, and concentration with a NanoDrop 2000. Reading from cysteine to phenylalanine, the CDR3 counts 16 amino acids. Only the CDR3 part of the read is kept: 48 bases, read in frame from the first base. From V the trimming removes 2 bases and from J it removes 5 bases, while the gene matches leave 9 bases of the junction unaccounted for. Reading the germline V gene gives CDR1 MNHEY and CDR2 SVGAGI.

This clonotype has at least ten counts. No cognate antigen has been identified for it. Nothing much larger sits one base from this clone, and base qualities are not available. The sample also formed part of further work on T cells in Graves' hyperthyroidism and ophthalmopathy. From the second report: Graves' hyperthyroidism was defined as stable when no progression to ophthalmopathy occurred over 18 months of follow-up. Hyperthyroidism patients were aged 18 to 65 years and newly diagnosed, with disease duration of less than 2 months. Exclusion was applied to patients with uncontrolled infections, other autoimmune diseases, pregnancy or lactation. Diagnoses relied on clinical symptoms, serum thyroxine and TRAb, thyroid ultrasound and orbital computed tomography. The TCR CDR3 was subjected to a first round of RT-PCR using the HTBI primer set and the Qiagen OneStep RT-PCR kit. Most expanded thyroid clonotypes (frequency above 0.001) were also detected in blood, a finding suggesting that blood repertoires may reflect thyroid immune responses. A 13 V-J signature model separated ophthalmopathy from stable hyperthyroidism, with 87.88% sensitivity and approximately 81% specificity in cross-validation and 80%/75% in testing. During validation, the model predicted progression to ophthalmopathy a median of approximately 6 months ahead of onset, with almost 71% sensitivity and more than 72% specificity. To identify distinguishing TCR V-J signatures, a discovery cohort of around 98 patients was used, comprising 43 with Graves' ophthalmopathy and around 60 with stable Graves' hyperthyroidism. Prospective prediction of ophthalmopathy was tested in an independent validation cohort consisting of roughly 19 hyperthyroidism patients and some 15 patients who later progressed to ophthalmopathy. The approximately 98 discovery patients were randomly divided into training and test sets at a 7:3 ratio. In addition, the study compared T-cell repertoires in thyroid tissue and in blood from 6 or 7 Graves' hyperthyroidism patients. After sampling, hyperthyroidism patients received methimazole starting at 30 mg daily, and ophthalmopathy patients received high-dose intravenous methylprednisolone. A second multiplex PCR round built the libraries, followed by size selection and purification. Paired-end sequencing of the libraries was performed with 100 bp reads on an Illumina HiSeq2000. Raw data were processed with SOAPnuke, discarding reads with adapters, uncalled bases, mean Phred below 15, or no exact constant-primer or identifier match. High-quality paired reads were merged with COPE v1.2.5, and unique nucleotide sequences were defined as clonotypes. Clonotypes were aligned to IMGT TRBV, TRBD and TRBJ reference segments using MiTCR v1.1. Only V-J combinations with frequency above 0.0001, covering about 99% of repertoires, were analysed. The TCS score was defined as F50 (clonal expansion) divided by E x V (chaos), with BLOSUM62-based TCRdist calculated between CDR3 peptides within each V-J. Welch's t-statistics and random forest reduced fewer than 550 V-J features to 10 to 15, which were used in a naive Bayes classifier (R e1071). No statistical method was used to fix the sample size in advance, and group allocation was not hidden from the investigators. According to the paper, TCR Vbeta CDR3 sequencing was carried out on about 140 peripheral blood samples, which came from approximately 41 ophthalmopathy, 75 or so hyperthyroidism and about 17 progressor patients.

The sequencing used peripheral blood mononuclear cells (PBMCs), collected at new diagnosis, from a patient treated with antithyroid drugs. The chain was built from TRBV6-5 and TRBJ2-3; 8 central nucleotides agree with TRBD2. This clonotype was sampled from a man aged 25-45 years with Graves disease. Donor details come from another sample of the same person, matched by shared clones. CDR3 protein: CASSYTYGGGGDTQYF. The nucleotides read TGTGCCAGCAGTTACACCTACGGGGGGGGCGGAGATACGCAGTATTTT.